The sequence of this T cell receptor (beta chain) was determined in a study of tumor-infiltrating lymphocytes in oesophageal squamous cell carcinoma. This CDR3 has 13 amino acids. V lost 6 bases and J lost 3, with 11 bases in between. TCRdb passed the PCR reads through MiXCR, listing each CDR3 protein once. The sample holds 15,000 to 20,000 distinct CDR3 sequences, roughly two fifths seen once. This clonotype originated in a male donor with esophageal squamous cell carcinoma. Sequencing input: esophageal tumor tissue. The V gene is TRBV12-3 or TRBV12-4, the J gene TRBJ1-2; D is perhaps TRBD1 (6 bases). The CDR3 sequence is CASSFSGDYGYTF. DNA of the CDR3: TGTGCCAGCAGCTTTTCAGGGGACTATGGCTACACCTTC.